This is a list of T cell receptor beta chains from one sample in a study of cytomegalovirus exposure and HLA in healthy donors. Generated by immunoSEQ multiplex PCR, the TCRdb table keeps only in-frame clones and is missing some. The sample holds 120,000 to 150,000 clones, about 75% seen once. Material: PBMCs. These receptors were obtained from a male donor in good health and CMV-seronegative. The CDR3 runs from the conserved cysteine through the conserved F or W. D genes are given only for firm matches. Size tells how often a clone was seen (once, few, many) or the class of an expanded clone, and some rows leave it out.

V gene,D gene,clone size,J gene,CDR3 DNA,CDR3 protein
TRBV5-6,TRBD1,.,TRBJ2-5,TGTGCCAGCAGGCGACAGGGGGGAAAGACCCAGTACTTC,CASRRQGGKTQYF
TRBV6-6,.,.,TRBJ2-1,TGTGCCACTTCCTCCCTAGAGCAGTTCTTC,CATSSLEQFF
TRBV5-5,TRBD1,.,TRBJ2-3,TGTGCCAGCAGCTTGGGAGACAGGGAGAACACAGATACGCAGTATTTT,CASSLGDRENTDTQYF
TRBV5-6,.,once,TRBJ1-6,TGTGCCAGCAGCTTGAATCCCGCGGATCCGTTACCCCTCCACTTT,CASSLNPADPLPLHF
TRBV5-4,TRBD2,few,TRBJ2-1,TGTGCCAGCAGCTTCGCGGGAGGAGGGAATGAGCAGTTCTTC,CASSFAGGGNEQFF
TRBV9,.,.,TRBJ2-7,TGTGCCAGCAGCGTAGGTGGCGGGGGCGGCGAGCAGTACTTC,CASSVGGGGGEQYF
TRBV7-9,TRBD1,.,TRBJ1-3,TGTTCCAGCAGCCCCCACAGCAGGGGGGAAGGAAACACCATATATTTT,CSSSPHSRGEGNTIYF
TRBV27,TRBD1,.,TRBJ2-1,TGTGCCAGCAGCTCAAGACAGGGCAGGTACAATGAGCAGTTCTTC,CASSSRQGRYNEQFF
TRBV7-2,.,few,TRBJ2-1,TGTGCCAGCAGCTTAGAGGCAGGGTTCAATGAGCAGTTCTTC,CASSLEAGFNEQFF
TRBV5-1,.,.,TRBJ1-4,TGCGCCAGCAGCTCCCCCGGTAATGAAAAACTGTTTTTT,CASSSPGNEKLFF
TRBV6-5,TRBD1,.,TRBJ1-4,TGTGCCAGCAGTTCCCGACAGGGGGCAGCTAATGAAAAACTGTTTTTT,CASSSRQGAANEKLFF
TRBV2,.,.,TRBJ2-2,TGTGCCAGCTGCCTCACAGACAACACCGGGGAGCTGTTTTTT,CASCLTDNTGELFF
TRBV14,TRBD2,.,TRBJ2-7,TGTGCCAGCAGCCAACTCTATAGCGGGAGAAGATACGAGCAGTACTTC,CASSQLYSGRRYEQYF
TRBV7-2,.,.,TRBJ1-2,TGTGCCAGCAGCCCGCGGACAGAGTCTATTGGCTACACCTTC,CASSPRTESIGYTF
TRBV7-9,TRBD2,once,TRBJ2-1,TGTTCCAGCATCGGACTAGCGGGACCCAATGAGCAGTTCTTC,CSSIGLAGPNEQFF
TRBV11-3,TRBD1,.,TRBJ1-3,TGTGCCAGCAGCGCCAGGGGGGCCTGGAACACCATATATTTT,CASSARGAWNTIYF
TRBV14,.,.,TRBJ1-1,TGTGCCAGCAGCGAACAGGGAGAATGGACTGAAGCTTTCTTT,CASSEQGEWTEAFF
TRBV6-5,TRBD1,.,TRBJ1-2,TGTGCCAGCAGCTCCGGGACAGGTCGAGGCTACACCTTC,CASSSGTGRGYTF
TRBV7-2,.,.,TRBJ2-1,TGTGCCAGCAGCTTGACGGGGGGCATCTACAATGAGCAGTTCTTC,CASSLTGGIYNEQFF
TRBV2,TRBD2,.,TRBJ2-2,TGTGCCAGCAGTGGTCGGGGGGACACCGGGGAGCTGTTTTTT,CASSGRGDTGELFF
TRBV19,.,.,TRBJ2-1,TGTGCCAGTAGTAGAGGCGACAATGAGCAGTTCTTC,CASSRGDNEQFF
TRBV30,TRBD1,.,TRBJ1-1,TGTGCCTGGAGTGTACTGGGACAGGGGAACACTGAAGCTTTCTTT,CAWSVLGQGNTEAFF
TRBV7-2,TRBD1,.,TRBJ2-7,TGTGCCAGCAGCCCAGGGACAGGAGAGTACGAGCAGTACTTC,CASSPGTGEYEQYF
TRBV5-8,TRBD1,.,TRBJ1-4,TGTGCCAGCAGCACCCGGACAGGGGGCATAAATGAAAAACTGTTTTTT,CASSTRTGGINEKLFF
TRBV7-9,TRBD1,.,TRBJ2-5,TGTGCCAGCAGCTTAGGGACAGGGGTGGAGACCCAGTACTTC,CASSLGTGVETQYF
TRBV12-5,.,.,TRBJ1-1,TGTGCTAGTGGTTTGGTGCTACAGGGAAACACTGAAGCTTTCTTT,CASGLVLQGNTEAFF